The sample holds many counts of the clone carrying this T cell receptor beta chain. Its target is not known. The sample is drawn from a study of CD8 T cells in ankylosing spondylitis. TCRdb reprocessed the 5' RACE reads with MiXCR, giving one entry per CDR3 protein. In the table there are about 130,000 distinct CDR3 sequences, about a tenth of which are singletons. Trimming removed 0 bases from V and 2 bases from J, with 12 bases in between. Germline V gene data show CDR1 as SGHRS and CDR2 as YFSETQ. CDR3 length equals 15 residues. Study results and limitations: Disease-linked clones bore a CD8+ phenotype, appearing relatively rarely in peripheral blood.

The sequencing sample was made of blood, either unsorted or a sorted T cell fraction (not recorded which). The chain uses TRBV5-1 and TRBJ2-7; possible D gene TRBD2, 6 bases. This clonotype originated in a male donor with ankylosing spondylitis or in good health (not recorded which). The CDR3 loop reads CASSLGTDYPYEQYF. CDR3 nucleotides: TGCGCCAGCAGCTTGGGGACGGACTATCCCTACGAGCAGTACTTC. Full variable domain (missing parts from reference TRBV5-1 and TRBJ2-7): KAGVTQTPRYLIKTRGQQVTLSCSPISGHRSVSWYQQTPGQGLQFLFEYFSETQRNKGNFPGRFSGRQFSNSRSEMNVSTLELGDSALYLCASSLGTDYPYEQYFGPGTRLTVT.